The next 31 T cell receptor beta chains were all read from a single sample in a study of preoperative IRX-2 immunotherapy in early breast cancer. Sample treatment: preoperative locoregional IRX-2 cytokine immunotherapy. Profiling relied on immunoSEQ multiplex PCR, and the TCRdb table lists in-frame clones only, not all of them. This table has 25,000 to 30,000 clones, around 80% appearing once. The sequencing here drew on lymph node tissue, taken after IRX-2 immunotherapy. The receptors stem from a human donor with breast cancer.

V gene TRBV6-8 combines with J gene TRBJ1-5; 7 bases match TRBD1. The CDR3 is made up of 16 amino acids. V shed 2 bases, J shed 7 bases, and the junction held 11 bases outside the gene matches. Germline V gene data show CDR1 as MNHGY and CDR2 as SAAAGT. DNA for the CDR3: TGTGCCAGCAGTTACCTGCAGGGACAGAAGACACAGCCCCAGCATTTT. Amino acids: CASSYLQGQKTQPQHF.

The CDR3 loop reads CASSFGSPSGRARVEETQYF. The CDR3 DNA sequence: TGTGCCAGCAGCTTCGGCTCACCTAGCGGGAGGGCCAGAGTAGAAGAGACCCAGTACTTC. V usage is TRBV11-3 and J usage is TRBJ2-5, with 12 nucleotides matching TRBD2. CDR3 length: 20 amino acids. The ends lost 3 bases at V and 3 bases at J; junction bases unmatched: 17. Germline CDR1 is SGHNT and CDR2 is YENEEA.

V gene TRBV6-8 combines with J gene TRBJ1-5, with no clear D. Germline V CDR1 and CDR2: MNHGY, SAAAGT. The length of the CDR3 is 13 residues. V was shortened by 10 bases and J by 6 bases, with 16 bases between the two germline ends. CDR3 sequence: CAIQTDLSQPQHF. As DNA, the CDR3 is TGTGCCATCCAGACGGATCTAAGTCAGCCCCAGCATTTT.

This clone has only one observation. The rearrangement uses TRBV11-3 and TRBJ2-1; the match to TRBD2 covers 10 bases. The CDR3 runs 17 residues. The V segment lost 5 bases and the J segment 4 bases; nucleotides outside the gene matches: 11. Germline lookup yields CDR1 SGHNT and CDR2 YENEEA. The DNA for the CDR3 is TGTGCCAGCAGCCTGCGGGGAGCGGGAGGGTCGTACAATGAGCAGTTCTTC. It is translated as CASSLRGAGGSYNEQFF. Together with reference TRBV11-3 and TRBJ2-1, the CDR3 gives the full variable domain: EAGVVQSPRYKIIEKKQPVAFWCNPISGHNTLYWYLQNLGQGPELLIRYENEEAVDDSQLPKDRFSAERLKGVDSTLKIQPAELGDSAVYLCASSLRGAGGSYNEQFFGPGTRLTVL.

This clone was detected once. The J gene is TRBJ2-7, the V gene TRBV6-8; either TRBD1 or TRBD2 may fit D (5 bases each). Germline V gene lookup returns CDR1 MNHGY and CDR2 SAAAGT. Trimming stripped 7 bases from V and 3 bases from J, with 16 bases between. This CDR3 spans 14 amino acids. The DNA for the CDR3 is TGTGCCAGCACAGTCCGGGACCGGCTCTACGAGCAGTACTTC. Amino acids: CASTVRDRLYEQYF.

V is TRBV7-1 and J is TRBJ1-2; the D is unclear. TRBV7-1 is an open reading frame whose function is uncertain. This CDR3 is built from 15 residues. V was shortened by 3 bases and J by 0 bases, with 11 bases between the two germline ends. CDR3 nucleotide sequence: TGTGCCAGCAGCTCCCCCCAAATCGCTAACTATGGCTACACCTTC. Protein: CASSSPQIANYGYTF.

The chain couples TRBV28 to TRBJ1-2; D is ambiguous. V was clipped by 0 bases and J by 0 bases, with 8 bases between them. This CDR3 spans 15 amino acids. In germline, CDR1 is MDHEN, CDR2 SYDVKM. CDR3 residues: CASSLWSQSNYGYTF. CDR3 bases: TGTGCCAGCAGTTTATGGTCACAGTCTAACTATGGCTACACCTTC.

The chain employs TRBV16 and TRBJ1-1; D unresolved. CDR3 length: 13 residues. Germline V gives CDR1 KGHSY, CDR2 FQNENV. The germline V and J ends were trimmed by 4 bases and 3 bases, with 9 bases remaining between them. The CDR3 protein is CASSRPGYTEAFF. CDR3 DNA sequence: TGTGCCAGCAGCCGGCCGGGCTACACTGAAGCTTTCTTT.

The V and J genes are TRBV6-8 and TRBJ2-7; 7 bases are a match to TRBD1. Germline CDR1 and CDR2: MNHGY and SAAAGT. This CDR3 contains 15 residues. V dropped 6 bases and J dropped 0; count of bases not matched to a gene: 8. The DNA for the CDR3 is TGTGCCAGCAGCTTAGGGGGCTTCAGCTCCTACGAGCAGTACTTC. The encoded protein is CASSLGGFSSYEQYF.

The chain employs TRBV7-1 and TRBJ2-1; no reliable D call. TRBV7-1 is noted as an ORF with a role that remains uncertain. Trimming stripped 4 bases from V and 2 bases from J, with 15 bases between. The CDR3 runs to 16 residues. CDR3 protein: CASSLESRSTYNEQFF. For the CDR3, the DNA is TGTGCCAGCAGCTTAGAATCCAGGAGTACCTACAATGAGCAGTTCTTC.

This clone was seen just once. The chain uses TRBV28 and TRBJ2-5, with 11 bases aligning to TRBD2. This CDR3 is 15 amino acids long. Per germline, CDR1 MDHEN and CDR2 SYDVKM. The J segment lost 5 bases and the V segment lost 5 bases, leaving 7 bases of the junction unmatched. The CDR3 DNA reads as TGTGCCAGCAGTGACCAGACTAGCGGGACGGAGACCCAGTACTTC. Its protein product is CASSDQTSGTETQYF.

The chain joins TRBV28 to TRBJ1-3; TRBD1 matches 11 bases. The CDR3 covers 16 residues. Germline V gene sequence: CDR1 MDHEN, CDR2 SYDVKM. Losses at the gene ends were 6 bases for V and 5 bases for J; bases not matched to a gene: 9. CDR3 region: CASSVGTGGKRNTIYF. CDR3 coding DNA: TGTGCCAGCAGCGTCGGGACAGGGGGAAAGCGAAACACCATATATTTT.

The V call is TRBV5-1, the J call TRBJ1-3; 9 bases map to TRBD1. Germline V gene sequence: CDR1 SGHRS, CDR2 YFSETQ. The trim removed 0 bases at V and 1 base at J, leaving 5 bases unmatched. This CDR3 has 17 amino acids. CDR3 residues: CASSLAPGTGSGNTIYF. In DNA form, the CDR3 reads TGCGCCAGCAGCTTGGCCCCCGGGACAGGGTCTGGAAACACCATATATTTT. The entire variable domain, with the rest obtained from reference TRBV5-1 and TRBJ1-3, is as follows: KAGVTQTPRYLIKTRGQQVTLSCSPISGHRSVSWYQQTPGQGLQFLFEYFSETQRNKGNFPGRFSGRQFSNSRSEMNVSTLELGDSALYLCASSLAPGTGSGNTIYFGEGSWLTVV.

The chain couples TRBV19 to TRBJ1-3, with no clear D. In germline, CDR1 is LNHDA, CDR2 SQIVND (reference sequence). The CDR3 is 15 residues long. With 5 bases removed from V and 0 bases from J, the gap between germline ends came to 11 bases. The CDR3 coding sequence is TGTGCCAGTAGTTTTGGCGGACTCTCTGGAAACACCATATATTTT. This sequence encodes CASSFGGLSGNTIYF.

The sample holds one count of this clone. The chain carries TRBV7-2 and TRBJ1-2; 11 nucleotides agree with TRBD1. V lost 4 bases to trimming and J lost 8 bases; unmatched junction nucleotides: 6. Germline CDR1 SGHTA, CDR2 FQGNSA. This CDR3 is built from 14 residues. CDR3 sequence reads: CASSWARTGGGYTF. The CDR3 DNA follows: TGTGCCAGCAGCTGGGCTCGGACAGGGGGCGGCTACACCTTC.

This clone was seen only a few times. Other DNA sequences from this sample encode an identical CDR3 as well. The rearrangement joins TRBV28 to TRBJ1-2; D ambiguous. This CDR3 is 16 amino acids long. Trimming stripped 2 bases from V and 2 bases from J, with 15 bases between. The germline CDR1 and CDR2 sequences are MDHEN and SYDVKM. CDR3 in amino acids: CASSLRQGPVNYGYTF. Written as DNA, the CDR3 is TGTGCCAGCAGTTTAAGACAAGGGCCTGTGAACTATGGCTACACCTTC.

This chain joins TRBV11-3 and TRBJ1-5; TRBD1 agrees at 8 bases. Trimming cost V 7 bases and J 2 bases; bases outside gene matches: 7. In germline, CDR1 is SGHNT, CDR2 YENEEA. The CDR3 runs 15 residues. CDR3 DNA: TGTGCCAGCACCAGGACAGGGATCGGCAATCAGCCCCAGCATTTT. Amino acids: CASTRTGIGNQPQHF.

The V and J genes are TRBV7-8 and TRBJ2-3, with 7 bases fitting TRBD2. Losses at the gene ends were 8 bases for V and 2 bases for J; bases not matched to a gene: 7. Germline V gene lookup returns CDR1 SGHVS and CDR2 FQNEAQ. This CDR3 is 14 amino acids long. As DNA, the CDR3 is TGTGCCAGCGTGGGGGGGACTACCACAGATACGCAGTATTTT. Translated: CASVGGTTTDTQYF.

The CDR3 sequence: CASSLVRTGFTGELFF. In DNA form, the CDR3 reads TGTGCCAGCAGCCTAGTTAGGACAGGGTTTACCGGGGAGCTGTTTTTT. The chain has TRBV11-3 and TRBJ2-2, with 8 bases identical to TRBD1. CDR1 and CDR2 from the germline V gene are SGHNT and YENEEA. The CDR3 has 16 residues. V dropped 5 bases and J dropped 5; count of bases not matched to a gene: 10.

J is TRBJ2-7 and V is TRBV11-3, with D possibly TRBD1 on 6 matching bases. V was pared by 5 bases and J by 6 bases, with 17 bases between. The CDR3 loop spans 14 amino acids. Germline lookup yields CDR1 SGHNT and CDR2 YENEEA. The CDR3 DNA reads TGTGCCAGCAGCCGGGCAGGGGAGCGAGGCGAGCAGTACTTC. Amino acids: CASSRAGERGEQYF.

In this sample, this clone is medium-sized (0.01 to 0.1%). The chain has TRBV11-3 and TRBJ2-7, with TRBD1 matching over 8 bases. This CDR3 spans 16 amino acids. Looked up from germline, CDR1 is SGHNT and CDR2 is YENEEA. Unmatched junction bases numbered 11, after V lost 5 bases and J lost 2 bases. CDR3 sequence reads: CASSPYRTGSAYEQYF. The CDR3 DNA follows: TGTGCCAGCAGCCCGTATAGGACAGGGAGCGCCTACGAGCAGTACTTC.

In its sample, this clone was seen once. V gene TRBV14 combines with J gene TRBJ1-4; D possibly corresponds to TRBD1 (6 bases). The germline gives CDR1 SGHDN, CDR2 FVKESK. V dropped 2 bases and J dropped 8 bases, with 21 bases sitting between them. The CDR3 has 17 residues. The CDR3 coding sequence is TGTGCCAGCAGCCAAAATGAACAGGGTGGGGGTAGAGAAAAACTGTTTTTT. This encodes CASSQNEQGGGREKLFF.

This chain links TRBV7-7 with TRBJ2-1; 7 bases line up with TRBD2. V gave up 5 bases and J gave up 8 bases; unmatched junction bases: 12. CDR1 is SSHAT and CDR2 is FNYEAQ in the germline V gene (reference sequence). The CDR3 consists of 15 residues. The CDR3, as DNA: TGTGCCAGCAGCCCCCAGGGAGGGGATACCGATGAGCAGTTCTTC. Its translation is CASSPQGGDTDEQFF.

The gene calls are TRBV28 and TRBJ1-1, with 10 nucleotides matching TRBD1. The CDR3 consists of 16 residues. Germline CDR1 and CDR2: MDHEN and SYDVKM. The ends lost 4 bases at V and 5 bases at J; junction bases unmatched: 10. The CDR3 DNA follows: TGTGCCAGCAGTTCGACAGGGGGCGCCGGTAGGACTGAAGCTTTCTTT. It specifies CASSSTGGAGRTEAFF.

The chain couples TRBV6-8 to TRBJ2-1; TRBD2 agrees at 12 bases. The V segment lost 4 bases and the J segment 8 bases; nucleotides outside the gene matches: 6. The CDR3 spans 15 residues. Germline loops: CDR1 MNHGY, CDR2 SAAAGT. The CDR3 region is CASSLRLAGADEQFF. The CDR3 DNA follows: TGTGCCAGCAGTTTAAGACTAGCGGGAGCCGATGAGCAGTTCTTC.

The chain couples TRBV14 to TRBJ2-7; D gene unclear. This CDR3 region has 15 residues. Trimming took off 2 bases at V and 4 bases at J, with 15 bases between the two ends. Looked up from germline, CDR1 is SGHDN and CDR2 is FVKESK. CDR3: CASSQQSHSQYEQYF. Written as DNA, the CDR3 is TGTGCCAGCAGCCAACAGTCTCACTCCCAATACGAGCAGTACTTC.

The chain is built from TRBV15 and TRBJ1-2; 9 bases agree with TRBD1. This CDR3 spans 15 amino acids. V shed 3 bases and J 5 bases; nucleotides not matched to a gene: 7. Germline assignment: CDR1 LNHNV and CDR2 YYDKDF (reference sequence). CDR3 protein: CATSSSGTGSYGYTF. CDR3 bases: TGTGCCACCAGCAGCTCCGGGACAGGGAGTTATGGCTACACCTTC.

The chain recombines TRBV6-8 with TRBJ2-1, with D possibly matching TRBD1 (6 bases). This CDR3 is 13 amino acids long. Trimming took 10 bases from V and 8 from J, leaving 18 bases between them. Germline CDR1 and CDR2: MNHGY and SAAAGT. CDR3: CATETGYDDEQFF. The DNA for the CDR3 is TGTGCCACCGAGACAGGCTATGACGATGAGCAGTTCTTC.

The rearrangement links TRBV19 to TRBJ2-2; 12 positions agree with TRBD2. V dropped 3 bases and J dropped 7; count of bases not matched to a gene: 3. In germline, CDR1 is LNHDA, CDR2 SQIVND (reference sequence). The CDR3 sequence is 15 residues long. This chain's CDR3 is CASSIGLAGNGELFF. The CDR3 DNA sequence: TGTGCCAGTAGTATCGGACTAGCGGGAAACGGGGAGCTGTTTTTT.

The V gene is TRBV11-3, the J gene TRBJ2-7; D gene unclear. CDR1 and CDR2 (germline): SGHNT, YENEEA. The length of the CDR3 is 14 residues. The V end lost 1 base, the J end lost 1 base, and 8 bases lay between the germline ends. CDR3 in amino acids: CASSLGLISYEQYF. CDR3 coding DNA: TGTGCCAGCAGCTTAGGCCTAATTTCCTACGAGCAGTACTTC.

This clone turned up a few times. The chain combines TRBV19 with TRBJ1-1; perhaps TRBD1 as D (6 bases). The CDR3 runs to 13 residues. The V and J ends lost 5 bases and 7 bases respectively, with 14 bases between them. Germline CDR1 LNHDA, CDR2 SQIVND (reference sequence). The chain's CDR3 is CASSPQGLGEAFF. The CDR3, as DNA: TGTGCCAGTAGTCCCCAGGGGCTCGGTGAAGCTTTCTTT.